This is a list of T cell receptor beta chains from one sample in a study of blood T cell repertoires in COVID-19. The protocol was immunoSEQ multiplex PCR, while the TCRdb copy is restricted to in-frame clones and leaves out a portion. The repertoire holds 100,000 to 150,000 clones, with approximately 82% as singletons. Specimen: peripheral blood. The receptors derive from a man older than 75 with active or convalescent COVID-19. CDR3s leave out the opening cysteine and the closing phenylalanine or tryptophan. The order of the fields is clone size, J gene, V gene, CDR3 protein. The size entry is marked missing in some rows and otherwise reads once, few, many or a size class.

size: .; J: TRBJ2-5; V: TRBV27; CDR3: ASSFSGGAVSQY
size: once; J: TRBJ1-5; V: TRBV7-8; CDR3: ASSLARTGSSNQPQH
size: .; J: TRBJ2-1; V: TRBV5-1; CDR3: ASSLDRENNEQF
size: .; J: TRBJ1-6; V: TRBV19; CDR3: ASRPDSTGRSPLH
size: few; J: TRBJ1-5; V: TRBV28; CDR3: ASRPGQVSNQPQH
size: .; J: TRBJ2-2; V: TRBV2; CDR3: ASSLRQGATGELF
size: .; J: TRBJ1-2; V: TRBV12-5; CDR3: ASGLATGQYGYT
size: .; J: TRBJ1-5; V: TRBV4-3; CDR3: ASSPVAGGNQPQH
size: .; J: TRBJ1-1; V: TRBV18; CDR3: ASSPPWLNTEAF
size: .; J: TRBJ2-1; V: TRBV5-1; CDR3: ASSLVDSRSYNEQF
size: .; J: TRBJ1-6; V: TRBV27; CDR3: ASSFLGQNNSPLH
size: .; J: TRBJ1-4; V: TRBV28; CDR3: ASSRQGATNEKLF
size: .; J: TRBJ2-5; V: TRBV2; CDR3: ASSEQGGEETQY
size: .; J: TRBJ2-1; V: TRBV27; CDR3: ASTGTFYNEQF
size: .; J: TRBJ1-2; V: TRBV5-6; CDR3: ASSNRDRGLGYT
size: few; J: TRBJ2-6; V: TRBV28; CDR3: ASSGGSSGANVLT
size: .; J: TRBJ2-3; V: TRBV4-1; CDR3: ASRDTTSGGAWGDTQY
size: .; J: TRBJ2-7; V: TRBV15; CDR3: ATSKGGSTHEQY
size: .; J: TRBJ2-6; V: TRBV9; CDR3: ASSVATPWGNSGANVLT
size: .; J: TRBJ2-7; V: TRBV28; CDR3: ASSGGLRRSYEQY
size: .; J: TRBJ2-3; V: TRBV18; CDR3: ASSPQGLALTDTQY
size: once; J: TRBJ2-7; V: TRBV7-2; CDR3: ASSARQGSYEQY
size: .; J: TRBJ1-5; V: TRBV2; CDR3: ASRSYSNQPQH
size: .; J: TRBJ1-3; V: TRBV3-1/TRBV3-2; CDR3: ASSQDHGAGCGSGNTIY
size: .; J: TRBJ1-1; V: TRBV4-1; CDR3: ASSPPWGGGTEAF
size: .; J: TRBJ1-1; V: TRBV30; CDR3: AWSLGATTEAF
size: .; J: TRBJ1-5; V: TRBV7-2; CDR3: ASSLSVRNQPQH
size: .; J: TRBJ2-2; V: TRBV27; CDR3: ASSSLDSLNTGELF
size: .; J: TRBJ1-1; V: TRBV5-1; CDR3: ASSSGTPDTEAF
size: few; J: TRBJ1-6; V: TRBV30; CDR3: AWSEGQQSSPLH
size: .; J: TRBJ2-3; V: TRBV4-1; CDR3: ASSQGDRGRTDTQY
size: .; J: TRBJ1-2; V: TRBV6-4; CDR3: ASLRQSANYGYT
size: .; J: TRBJ2-7; V: TRBV28; CDR3: ASKKWSSGGYEQY
size: .; J: TRBJ2-2; V: TRBV28; CDR3: ASTLQGWELF
size: once; J: TRBJ2-6; V: TRBV7-9; CDR3: ASSLQIAVFSGANVLT
size: few; J: TRBJ1-2; V: TRBV6-5; CDR3: ASIGQGTYGYT
size: .; J: TRBJ1-4; V: TRBV28; CDR3: ASSQGAEDAGKLF
size: .; J: TRBJ2-3; V: TRBV5-1; CDR3: ASSFSPAGQALGTDTQY
size: .; J: TRBJ2-7; V: TRBV18; CDR3: ASSPGGTVAYEQY
size: .; J: TRBJ1-2; V: TRBV29-1; CDR3: SVLGLYGYT
size: .; J: TRBJ1-3; V: TRBV19; CDR3: ASKRTGQAGNTIY
size: .; J: TRBJ1-2; V: TRBV2; CDR3: ASSEGRIIYGYT
size: .; J: TRBJ2-5; V: TRBV6-6; CDR3: ASSYSPGQETQY
size: .; J: TRBJ2-5; V: TRBV12-5; CDR3: ASGSSGRDKETQY